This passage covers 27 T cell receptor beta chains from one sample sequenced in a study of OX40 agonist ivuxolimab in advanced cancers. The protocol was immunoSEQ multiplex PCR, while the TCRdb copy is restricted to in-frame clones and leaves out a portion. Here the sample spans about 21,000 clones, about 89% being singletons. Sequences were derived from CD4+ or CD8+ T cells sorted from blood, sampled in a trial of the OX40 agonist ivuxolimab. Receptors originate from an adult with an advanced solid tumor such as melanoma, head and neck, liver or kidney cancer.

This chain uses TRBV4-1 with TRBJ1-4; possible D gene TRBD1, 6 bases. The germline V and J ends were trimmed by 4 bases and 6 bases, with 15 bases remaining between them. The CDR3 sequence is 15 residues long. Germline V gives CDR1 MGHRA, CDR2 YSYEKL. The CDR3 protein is CASSLQGGAHEKLFF. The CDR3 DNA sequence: TGCGCCAGCAGCCTCCAAGGGGGGGCGCATGAAAAACTGTTTTTT.

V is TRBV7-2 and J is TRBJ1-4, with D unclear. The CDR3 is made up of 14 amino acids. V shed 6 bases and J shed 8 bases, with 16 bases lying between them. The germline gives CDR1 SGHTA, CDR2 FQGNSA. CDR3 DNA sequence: TGTGCCAGCAGTTCGCCGGGTCTGAACGAAAAACTGTTTTTT. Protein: CASSSPGLNEKLFF.

The CDR3 region is CASSPRSNTEAFF. The CDR3 nucleotides are TGCGCCAGCAGCCCTCGGTCCAACACTGAAGCTTTCTTT. The rearrangement uses TRBV4-1 and TRBJ1-1; D remains ambiguous. The germline V gene has CDR1 MGHRA and CDR2 YSYEKL. CDR3 length: 13 residues. The germline V and J ends were trimmed by 4 bases and 2 bases, with 8 bases remaining between them.

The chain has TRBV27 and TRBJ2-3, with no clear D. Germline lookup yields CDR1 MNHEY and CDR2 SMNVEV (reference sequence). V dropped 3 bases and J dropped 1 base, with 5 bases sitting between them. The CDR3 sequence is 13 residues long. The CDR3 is CASSFSRTDTQYF. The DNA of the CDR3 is TGTGCCAGCAGTTTCTCTCGCACAGATACGCAGTATTTT.

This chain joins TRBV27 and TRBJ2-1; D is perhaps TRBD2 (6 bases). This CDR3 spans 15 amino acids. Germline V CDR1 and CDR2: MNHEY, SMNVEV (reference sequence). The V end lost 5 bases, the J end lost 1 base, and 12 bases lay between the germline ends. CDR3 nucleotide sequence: TGTGCCAGCAGTCCGGTTGCGGGGTCCTACAATGAGCAGTTCTTC. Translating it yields CASSPVAGSYNEQFF.

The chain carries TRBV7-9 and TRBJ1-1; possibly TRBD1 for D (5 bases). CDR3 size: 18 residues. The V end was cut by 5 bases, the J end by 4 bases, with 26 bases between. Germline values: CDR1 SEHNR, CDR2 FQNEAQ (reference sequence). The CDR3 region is CASSPTDGGGWGGTEAFF. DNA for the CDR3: TGTGCCAGCAGCCCAACCGACGGTGGGGGATGGGGGGGCACTGAAGCTTTCTTT. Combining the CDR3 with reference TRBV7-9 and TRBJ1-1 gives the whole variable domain DTGVSQNPRHKITKRGQNVTFRCDPISEHNRLYWYRQTLGQGPEFLTYFQNEAQLEKSRLLSDRFSAERPKGSFSTLEIQRTEQGDSAMYLCASSPTDGGGWGGTEAFFGQGTRLTVV.

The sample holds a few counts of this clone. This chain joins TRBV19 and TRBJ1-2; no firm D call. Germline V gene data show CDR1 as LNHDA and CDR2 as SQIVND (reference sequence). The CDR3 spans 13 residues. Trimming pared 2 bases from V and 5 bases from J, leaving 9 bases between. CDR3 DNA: TGTGCCAGTAGTATAACCCTGCGGTATGGCTACACCTTC. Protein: CASSITLRYGYTF.

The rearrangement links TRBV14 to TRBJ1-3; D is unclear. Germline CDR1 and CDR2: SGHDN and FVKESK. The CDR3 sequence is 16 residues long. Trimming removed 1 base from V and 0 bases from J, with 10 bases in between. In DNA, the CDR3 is TGTGCCAGCAGCCAAGTCGGGCCTCCCTCTGGAAACACCATATATTTT. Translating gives CASSQVGPPSGNTIYF.

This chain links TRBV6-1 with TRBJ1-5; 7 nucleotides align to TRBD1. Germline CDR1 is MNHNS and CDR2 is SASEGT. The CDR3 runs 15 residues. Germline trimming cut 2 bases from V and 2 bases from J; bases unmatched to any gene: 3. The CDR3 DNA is TGTGCCAGCAGTGAACACACAGGGGGCAATCAGCCCCAGCATTTT. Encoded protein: CASSEHTGGNQPQHF.

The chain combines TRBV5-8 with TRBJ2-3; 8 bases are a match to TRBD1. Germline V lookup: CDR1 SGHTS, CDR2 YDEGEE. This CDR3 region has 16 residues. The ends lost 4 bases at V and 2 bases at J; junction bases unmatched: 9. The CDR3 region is CASSRTGTGPTDTQYF. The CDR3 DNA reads TGTGCCAGCAGCAGAACCGGGACAGGTCCCACAGATACGCAGTATTTT.

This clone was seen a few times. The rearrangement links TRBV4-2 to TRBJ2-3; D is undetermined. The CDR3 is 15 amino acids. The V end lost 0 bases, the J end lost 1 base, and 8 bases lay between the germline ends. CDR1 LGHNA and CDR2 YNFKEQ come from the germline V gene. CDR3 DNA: TGTGCCAGCAGCCAAGATTTTGGGGGCACAGATACGCAGTATTTT. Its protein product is CASSQDFGGTDTQYF.

CDR3 sequence: CASSPIPGTGSYNEQFF. The CDR3, as DNA: TGTGCCAGCAGTCCTATACCGGGGACAGGATCCTACAATGAGCAGTTCTTC. The chain is built from TRBV27 and TRBJ2-1; TRBD1 matches at 8 bases. This CDR3 region has 17 residues. Germline CDR1 is MNHEY and CDR2 is SMNVEV (reference sequence). Unmatched junction bases numbered 10, after V lost 5 bases and J lost 1 base.

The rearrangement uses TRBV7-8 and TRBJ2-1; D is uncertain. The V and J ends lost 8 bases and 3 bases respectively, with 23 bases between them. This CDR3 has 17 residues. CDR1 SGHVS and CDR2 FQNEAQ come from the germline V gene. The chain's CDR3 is CASAKDRRHDHYNEQFF. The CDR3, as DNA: TGTGCCAGCGCTAAGGACCGGAGACACGACCACTACAATGAGCAGTTCTTC.

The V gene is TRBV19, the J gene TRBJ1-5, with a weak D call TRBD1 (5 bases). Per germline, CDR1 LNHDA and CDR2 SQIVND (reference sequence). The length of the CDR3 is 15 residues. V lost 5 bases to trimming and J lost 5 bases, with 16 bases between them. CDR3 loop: CASSFFSGGDQPQHF. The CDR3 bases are TGTGCCAGTAGTTTTTTCTCCGGGGGGGATCAGCCCCAGCATTTT.

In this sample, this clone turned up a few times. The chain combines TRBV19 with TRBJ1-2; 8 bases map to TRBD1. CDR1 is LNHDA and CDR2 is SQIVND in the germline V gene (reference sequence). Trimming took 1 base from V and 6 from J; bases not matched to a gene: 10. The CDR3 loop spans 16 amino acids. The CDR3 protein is CASSIAPLDRVDGYTF. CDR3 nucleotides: TGTGCCAGTAGTATAGCTCCCTTGGACAGGGTTGATGGCTACACCTTC.

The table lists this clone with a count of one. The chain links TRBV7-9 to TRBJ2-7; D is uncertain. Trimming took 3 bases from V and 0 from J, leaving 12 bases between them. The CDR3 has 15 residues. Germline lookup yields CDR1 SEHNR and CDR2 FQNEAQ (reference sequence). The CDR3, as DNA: TGTGCCAGCAGCTTGGTTGATCTCGGCTCCTACGAGCAGTACTTC. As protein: CASSLVDLGSYEQYF.

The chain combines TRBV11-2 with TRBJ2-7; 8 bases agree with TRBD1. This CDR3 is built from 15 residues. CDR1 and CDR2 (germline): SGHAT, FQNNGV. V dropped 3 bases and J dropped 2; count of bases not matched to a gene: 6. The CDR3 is CASSFSSGQAYEQYF. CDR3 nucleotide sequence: TGTGCCAGCAGCTTCTCCTCGGGACAGGCCTACGAGCAGTACTTC.

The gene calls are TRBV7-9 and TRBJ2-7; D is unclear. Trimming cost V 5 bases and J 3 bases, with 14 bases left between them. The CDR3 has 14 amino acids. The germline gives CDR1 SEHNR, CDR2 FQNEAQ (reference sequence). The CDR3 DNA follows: TGTGCCAGCAGCCTTGTTTCCACCTTCTACGAGCAGTACTTC. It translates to CASSLVSTFYEQYF.

CDR3 nucleotides: TGTGCCAGCAGCTCCCCGACTAGCGGCCGCACAGATACGCAGTATTTT. Translated, it gives CASSSPTSGRTDTQYF. The chain combines TRBV13 with TRBJ2-3, with 9 positions matching TRBD2. Trimming at V came to 4 bases and at J to 1 base, leaving 6 bases not matched to a gene. Germline CDR1 is PRHDT and CDR2 is FYEKMQ (reference sequence). The CDR3 spans 16 residues.

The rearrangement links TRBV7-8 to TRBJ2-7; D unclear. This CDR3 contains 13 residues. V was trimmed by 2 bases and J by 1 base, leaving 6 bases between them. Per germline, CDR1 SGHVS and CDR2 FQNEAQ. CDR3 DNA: TGTGCCAGCAGCTTACCAGAATCCTACGAGCAGTACTTC. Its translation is CASSLPESYEQYF.

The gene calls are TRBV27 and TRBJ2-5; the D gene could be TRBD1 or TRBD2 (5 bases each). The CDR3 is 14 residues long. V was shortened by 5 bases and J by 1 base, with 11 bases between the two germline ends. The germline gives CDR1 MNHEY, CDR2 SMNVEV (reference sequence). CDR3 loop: CASSAQGPQETQYF. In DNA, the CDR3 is TGTGCCAGCAGTGCTCAGGGACCCCAAGAGACCCAGTACTTC.

The CDR3 region is CASSTAAGNTIYF. CDR3 DNA sequence: TGCGCCAGCAGCACCGCGGCGGGAAACACCATATATTTT. This chain connects TRBV10-1 to TRBJ1-3; D unclear. Germline V gene sequence: CDR1 WNHNN, CDR2 SYGVQD (reference sequence). The CDR3 is 13 amino acids. V lost 6 bases and J lost 4, with 10 bases in between.

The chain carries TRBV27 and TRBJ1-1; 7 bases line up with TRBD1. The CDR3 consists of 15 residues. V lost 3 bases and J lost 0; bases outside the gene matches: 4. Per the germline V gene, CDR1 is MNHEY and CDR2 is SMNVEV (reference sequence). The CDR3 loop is CASSLGQSLNTEAFF. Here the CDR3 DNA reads TGTGCCAGCAGTTTGGGACAGAGCTTGAACACTGAAGCTTTCTTT.

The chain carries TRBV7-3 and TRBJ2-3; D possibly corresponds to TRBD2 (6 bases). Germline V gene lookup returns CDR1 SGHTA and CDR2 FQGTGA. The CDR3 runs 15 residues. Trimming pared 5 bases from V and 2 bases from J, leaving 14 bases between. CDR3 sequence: CASSPIGGTTDTQYF. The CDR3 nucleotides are TGTGCCAGCAGCCCCATCGGGGGAACCACAGATACGCAGTATTTT.

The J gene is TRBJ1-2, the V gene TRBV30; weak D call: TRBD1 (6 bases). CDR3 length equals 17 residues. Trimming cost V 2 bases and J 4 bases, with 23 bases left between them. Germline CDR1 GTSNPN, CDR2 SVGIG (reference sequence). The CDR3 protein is CAWSFVPTGKAIYGYTF. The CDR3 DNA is TGTGCCTGGAGTTTTGTGCCTACAGGGAAGGCTATCTATGGCTACACCTTC.

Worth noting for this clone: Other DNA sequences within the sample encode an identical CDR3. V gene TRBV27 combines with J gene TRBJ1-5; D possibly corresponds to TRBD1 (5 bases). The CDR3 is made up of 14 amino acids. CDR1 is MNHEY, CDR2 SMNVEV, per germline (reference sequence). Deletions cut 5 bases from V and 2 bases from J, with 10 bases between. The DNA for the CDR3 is TGTGCCAGCAGTCCCGACAGCGGCAATCAGCCCCAGCATTTT. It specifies CASSPDSGNQPQHF.

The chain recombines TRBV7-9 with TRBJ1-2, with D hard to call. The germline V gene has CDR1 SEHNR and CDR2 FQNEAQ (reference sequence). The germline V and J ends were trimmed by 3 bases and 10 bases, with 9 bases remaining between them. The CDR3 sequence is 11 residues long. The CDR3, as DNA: TGTGCCAGCAGCTTCCAGCCCACCTACACCTTC. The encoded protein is CASSFQPTYTF.